The 21 T cell receptor beta chains in this list originate from one sample, sequenced in a study of T cells in Graves' hyperthyroidism and ophthalmopathy. What was amplified from RNA transcripts were TCR beta CDR3 regions. The HTBI primer set served for first-round RT-PCR of the TCR CDR3. TCRdb independently ran MiXCR on the multiplex PCR reads; one entry per CDR3 protein. The sample records around 290,000 distinct CDR3 sequences, approximately 15% being singletons. Sequenced: blood. Every receptor here comes from a woman aged 40 to 49 with Graves' hyperthyroidism.

The table lists this clonotype with many counts. V gene TRBV2 combines with J gene TRBJ2-5; D is unresolved. In germline, CDR1 is SNHLY, CDR2 FYNNEI. V dropped 6 bases and J dropped 0 bases, with 8 bases sitting between them. The CDR3 runs 13 residues. CDR3 nucleotide sequence: TGTGCCAGCAGCGTCAGGTACCAAGAGACCCAGTACTTC. This translates into CASSVRYQETQYF.

The J gene is TRBJ2-3, the V gene TRBV6-1, with unresolved D. Germline CDR1 MNHNS, CDR2 SASEGT. The CDR3 sequence is 12 residues long. The V gene lost 6 bases and the J gene lost 4 bases, with 8 bases spanning the gap. As DNA, the CDR3 is TGTGCCAGCAGCCTTTTGCCAGATACGCAGTATTTT. It specifies CASSLLPDTQYF.

This clonotype was seen many times. V gene TRBV12-3 or TRBV12-4 combines with J gene TRBJ1-6; no clear D. CDR3 size: 14 residues. Trimming took 7 bases from V and 7 from J, leaving 14 bases between them. CDR3: CASKKAAQNSPLHF. CDR3 coding DNA: TGTGCCAGCAAGAAGGCTGCACAAAATTCACCCCTCCACTTT.

This clonotype has a count of ten or more. The rearrangement joins TRBV29-1 to TRBJ2-3, with D tentatively TRBD1 (7 bases). The CDR3 totals 14 residues. Trimming took 6 bases from V and 6 from J, leaving 19 bases between them. CDR1 and CDR2 from the germline V gene are SQVTM and ANQGSEA. CDR3 DNA sequence: TGCAGCGTCGCCGGGACAGCGGGTTTGGATACGCAGTATTTT. This codes for CSVAGTAGLDTQYF.

This chain connects TRBV2 to TRBJ1-5; TRBD1 aligns across 7 bases. CDR3 length: 14 residues. Trimming cost V 8 bases and J 4 bases; bases outside gene matches: 8. CDR1 and CDR2 from the germline V gene are SNHLY and FYNNEI. Written as DNA, the CDR3 is TGTGCCAGCGACCTGAGGGGGCAGAATCAGCCCCAGCATTTT. The encoded protein is CASDLRGQNQPQHF.

This chain uses TRBV27 with TRBJ1-4, with D uncertain. Trimming stripped 4 bases from V and 5 bases from J, with 11 bases between. CDR1 is MNHEY, CDR2 SMNVEV, per germline (reference sequence). This CDR3 is 14 amino acids long. In DNA, the CDR3 is TGTGCCAGCAGTTCCCGGACGGGAAATGAAAAACTGTTTTTT. It encodes CASSSRTGNEKLFF.

The chain links TRBV7-8 to TRBJ1-4, with no clear D. CDR1 and CDR2 (germline): SGHVS, FQNEAQ. The V gene lost 1 base and the J gene lost 4 bases, with 4 bases spanning the gap. The length of the CDR3 is 13 residues. The CDR3 sequence: CASSLDRNEKLFF. For the CDR3, the DNA is TGTGCCAGCAGCTTAGACCGTAATGAAAAACTGTTTTTT.

The chain recombines TRBV30 with TRBJ2-2; 8 nucleotides agree with TRBD2. Germline CDR1 and CDR2: GTSNPN and SVGIG (reference sequence). There are 15 residues in the CDR3. V was pared by 3 bases and J by 1 base, with 4 bases of the junction left unmatched. CDR3 in DNA: TGTGCCTGGAGGGGCGGGAGGAAGAACACCGGGGAGCTGTTTTTT. Protein: CAWRGGRKNTGELFF.

This chain joins TRBV6-2 or TRBV6-3 and TRBJ2-1, with a possible D match to TRBD1 (6 bases). V was clipped by 3 bases and J by 5 bases, with 8 bases between them. The germline V gene has CDR1 MNHEY and CDR2 SVGEGT. The CDR3 is 13 amino acids. The CDR3 sequence: CASSYYRDNEQFF. CDR3 in DNA: TGTGCCAGCAGTTATTACAGGGACAATGAGCAGTTCTTC.

V and J are TRBV19 and TRBJ1-5; a possible D gene is TRBD1 (6 bases). Looked up from germline, CDR1 is LNHDA and CDR2 is SQIVND (reference sequence). The V end was cut by 6 bases, the J end by 5 bases, with 20 bases between. The CDR3 runs to 16 residues. The CDR3 nucleotides are TGTGCCAGTAGACCCGGAGGGGGGGGCCGTTATCAGCCCCAGCATTTT. This gives the protein CASRPGGGGRYQPQHF.

In its sample, this clonotype was seen a few times. This chain uses TRBV18 with TRBJ1-1; TRBD1 matches 8 bases. The CDR3 totals 15 residues. Unmatched junction bases numbered 2, after V lost 0 bases and J lost 2 bases. Germline assignment: CDR1 KGHSH and CDR2 LQKENI. DNA of the CDR3: TGTGCCAGCTCACCACCGACAGGGGTAAACACTGAAGCTTTCTTT. This encodes CASSPPTGVNTEAFF.

This clonotype was recorded a few times. The chain joins TRBV6-5 to TRBJ1-1; 9 bases agree with TRBD1. V lost 6 bases and J lost 7; bases outside the gene matches: 6. The CDR3 is made up of 13 amino acids. CDR1 MNHEY and CDR2 SVGAGI come from the germline V gene. CDR3 sequence: CASRYRGRGEAFF. Written as DNA, the CDR3 is TGTGCCAGCAGATACAGGGGGCGAGGTGAAGCTTTCTTT.

This clonotype was observed at least ten times. The chain combines TRBV7-9 with TRBJ2-1, with 10 bases identical to TRBD2. With V trimmed by 0 bases and J by 0 bases, 11 bases remained unmatched. The CDR3 extends over 20 amino acids. Germline V CDR1 and CDR2: SEHNR, FQNEAQ (reference sequence). The CDR3 loop reads CASSLAQTSGMLHSYNEQFF. The CDR3 DNA reads TGTGCCAGCAGCTTAGCGCAAACTAGCGGGATGCTCCACTCCTACAATGAGCAGTTCTTC.

This clonotype has just a few counts. Its ends do not fully match the called genes, so a read error is possible. This rearrangement joins TRBV10-3 to TRBJ2-5; weak D call: TRBD2 (7 bases). Germline V CDR1 and CDR2: ENHRY, SYGVKD. This CDR3 region has 19 residues. CDR3 amino acids: CAISPQQGLAGAPGETRYF. The CDR3 nucleotides are TGTGCCATCAGCCCTCAACAGGGATTGGCGGGAGCTCCGGGAGAGACCCGGTACTTC.

The chain carries TRBV13 and TRBJ2-7; the D gene is possibly TRBD1 (5 bases). Germline V gene data show CDR1 as PRHDT and CDR2 as FYEKMQ (reference sequence). This CDR3 is built from 11 residues. The V end lost 8 bases, the J end lost 7 bases, and 12 bases lay between the germline ends. Here the CDR3 reads CASGTRQEQYF. In nucleotides, the CDR3 is TGTGCCAGCGGCACTCGACAGGAGCAGTACTTC.

The table lists this clonotype with many counts. The chain links TRBV7-8 to TRBJ1-1; D is unclear. V gave up 5 bases and J gave up 4 bases, with 11 bases separating them. Per the germline V gene, CDR1 is SGHVS and CDR2 is FQNEAQ. CDR3 length equals 13 residues. The CDR3 sequence is CASSPVKSTEAFF. The CDR3 DNA sequence: TGTGCCAGCAGCCCGGTCAAGTCCACTGAAGCTTTCTTT.

At least ten counts were recorded for this clonotype. The chain employs TRBV6-1 and TRBJ2-2; 7 bases match TRBD2. The CDR3 runs 16 residues. The germline gives CDR1 MNHNS, CDR2 SASEGT. V trimming: 3 bases; J trimming: 0 bases; junction bases outside the gene matches: 4. The chain's CDR3 is CASSEGDYTNTGELFF. The CDR3 region has the DNA TGTGCCAGCAGTGAGGGGGACTATACGAACACCGGGGAGCTGTTTTTT.

This clonotype was counted many times. This chain joins TRBV3-1 and TRBJ1-5; D ambiguous. The V gene lost 4 bases and the J gene lost 0 bases, with 4 bases spanning the gap. Germline loops: CDR1 LGHDT, CDR2 YNNKEL (reference sequence). The CDR3 has 13 residues. The chain's CDR3 is CASSPNSNQPQHF. In DNA, the CDR3 is TGTGCCAGCAGCCCCAATAGCAATCAGCCCCAGCATTTT.

On this clonotype itself: A much larger clone differs by one base, so this may be a read error. This chain connects TRBV2 to TRBJ1-2, with D maybe TRBD1 (6 bases). Germline CDR1 SNHLY, CDR2 FYNNEI. The CDR3 is 15 amino acids. The CDR3, as DNA: TGTGCCAGCAGTGAAAGGGGACAAATGAACTATGGCTACGCCTTC. It translates to CASSERGQMNYGYAF.

The chain has TRBV30 and TRBJ2-3; D not resolved. Trimming cost V 4 bases and J 2 bases, with 19 bases left between them. Per the germline V gene, CDR1 is GTSNPN and CDR2 is SVGIG (reference sequence). This CDR3 spans 16 amino acids. The DNA of the CDR3 is TGTGCCTGGAAACCCCGGTCGCGCAGAGCCACAGATACGCAGTATTTT. The encoded protein is CAWKPRSRRATDTQYF.

This clonotype has just a few counts. The chain is built from TRBV5-6 and TRBJ2-3; possibly TRBD2 for D (6 bases). The germline V and J ends were trimmed by 4 bases and 2 bases, with 14 bases remaining between them. The CDR3 extends over 15 amino acids. CDR1 and CDR2 from the germline V gene are SGHDT and YYEEEE. CDR3 region: CASSRSRGYTDTQYF. CDR3 in DNA: TGTGCCAGCAGCCGTTCCCGGGGGTACACAGATACGCAGTATTTT. Combining the CDR3 with reference TRBV5-6 and TRBJ2-3 gives the whole variable domain DAGVTQSPTHLIKTRGQQVTLRCSPKSGHDTVSWYQQALGQGPQFIFQYYEEEERQRGNFPDRFSGHQFPNYSSELNVNALLLGDSALYLCASSRSRGYTDTQYFGPGTRLTVL.